This is a list of T cell receptor beta chains from one sample in a study of early T cells in non-severe SARS-CoV-2 infection. From the 5' RACE reads, TCRdb called clonotypes with MiXCR, one entry per CDR3 protein. The data contain some 60,000 distinct CDR3 sequences, about 10% of them singletons. What was sequenced was whole blood. These receptors came from an adult who was a healthcare worker with PCR-confirmed SARS-CoV-2 infection or an uninfected control (not recorded which). The CDR3 runs from the conserved cysteine through the conserved F or W. The D gene is left open where the match is weak. The size of a clone is reported for some rows only, either as once, few or many, or as a class for expanded clones.

len: 16
v_gene: TRBV14
d_gene: -
abundance: many
j_gene: TRBJ2-5
CDR3nt: TGTGCCAGCAGCCAAGATCTTGTAGGGTTTAGCGAGACCCAGTACTTC
CDR3aa: CASSQDLVGFSETQYF

len: 15
v_gene: TRBV28
d_gene: TRBD2
abundance: many
j_gene: TRBJ2-1
CDR3nt: TGTGCCAGCAGTTTACGCGGGAGGATCTACAATGAGCAGTTCTTC
CDR3aa: CASSLRGRIYNEQFF

len: 15
v_gene: TRBV5-1
d_gene: TRBD2
abundance: many
j_gene: TRBJ2-7
CDR3nt: TGCGCCAGCAGCTTGAGGGCTAGCGGGAACTACGAGCAGTACTTC
CDR3aa: CASSLRASGNYEQYF

len: 15
v_gene: TRBV30
d_gene: -
abundance: few
j_gene: TRBJ1-3
CDR3nt: TGTGCCTGGAGTGTTTTTGGCTCCTCTGGAAACACCATATATTTT
CDR3aa: CAWSVFGSSGNTIYF

len: 14
v_gene: TRBV6-5
d_gene: -
abundance: many
j_gene: TRBJ1-2
CDR3nt: TGTGCCAGCAGAAAATTACGGGGGCTCTATGGCTACACCTTC
CDR3aa: CASRKLRGLYGYTF

len: 13
v_gene: TRBV6-5
d_gene: -
abundance: many
j_gene: TRBJ2-7
CDR3nt: TGTGCCAGCAGTTACAGGGTGGGCTACGAGCAGTACTTC
CDR3aa: CASSYRVGYEQYF

len: 17
v_gene: TRBV10-3
d_gene: TRBD2
abundance: few
j_gene: TRBJ2-7
CDR3nt: TGTGCCATCAGTGATCCTGGTCGACTAGCGGGAGCCTACGAGCAGTACTTC
CDR3aa: CAISDPGRLAGAYEQYF

len: 13
v_gene: TRBV20-1
d_gene: TRBD2
abundance: many
j_gene: TRBJ2-3
CDR3nt: TGCAGTGCCACTAGCGCTGTCACAGATACGCAGTATTTT
CDR3aa: CSATSAVTDTQYF

len: 16
v_gene: TRBV4-1
d_gene: -
abundance: many
j_gene: TRBJ2-1
CDR3nt: TGCGCCAGCAGCCAAGTGGACTTAATATCCTACAATGAGCAGTTCTTC
CDR3aa: CASSQVDLISYNEQFF

len: 16
v_gene: TRBV6-5
d_gene: -
abundance: few
j_gene: TRBJ2-2
CDR3nt: TGTGCCAGCAAAAGAGAGTGGGGACTTGACACCGGGGAGCTGTTTTTT
CDR3aa: CASKREWGLDTGELFF

len: 12
v_gene: TRBV7-2
d_gene: -
abundance: few
j_gene: TRBJ2-7
CDR3nt: TGTGCCAGCAGCTTATACCCAAGGGAGCAGTACTTC
CDR3aa: CASSLYPREQYF

len: 14
v_gene: TRBV9
d_gene: -
abundance: many
j_gene: TRBJ1-2
CDR3nt: TGTGCCAGCAGCCCTTCGACAGGCTACTATGGCTACACCTTC
CDR3aa: CASSPSTGYYGYTF

len: 18
v_gene: TRBV6-5
d_gene: -
abundance: few
j_gene: TRBJ1-5
CDR3nt: TGTGCCAGCAGTCCCACTTACGGGGCCACGGGGGGCAATCAGCCCCAGCATTTT
CDR3aa: CASSPTYGATGGNQPQHF

len: 16
v_gene: TRBV3-1
d_gene: -
abundance: -
j_gene: TRBJ2-2
CDR3nt: TGTGCCAGCAGCCAAGGACCAGCCTTGGTTGCCGGGGAGCTGTTTTTT
CDR3aa: CASSQGPALVAGELFF

len: 16
v_gene: TRBV12-3/TRBV12-4
d_gene: TRBD2
abundance: many
j_gene: TRBJ2-3
CDR3nt: TGTGCCAGCAGTTTTGGGACTAGCGGCTTCACAGATACGCAGTATTTT
CDR3aa: CASSFGTSGFTDTQYF

len: 12
v_gene: TRBV29-1
d_gene: TRBD1
abundance: many
j_gene: TRBJ1-5
CDR3nt: TGCAGCGTTAGAACAGGGGTCCAGCCCCAGCATTTT
CDR3aa: CSVRTGVQPQHF

len: 13
v_gene: TRBV7-2
d_gene: -
abundance: many
j_gene: TRBJ2-1
CDR3nt: TGTGCCAGCAGCTTAGAGAGTGGGAATGAGCAGTTCTTC
CDR3aa: CASSLESGNEQFF

len: 12
v_gene: TRBV6-2/TRBV6-3
d_gene: TRBD1
abundance: few
j_gene: TRBJ2-7
CDR3nt: TGTGCCAGCAGTTGGACAGGGTACGAGCAGTACTTC
CDR3aa: CASSWTGYEQYF

len: 12
v_gene: TRBV29-1
d_gene: -
abundance: -
j_gene: TRBJ2-7
CDR3nt: TGCAGCGTTGAACGGAGCTCCTACGAGCAGTACTTC
CDR3aa: CSVERSSYEQYF

len: 15
v_gene: TRBV12-3/TRBV12-4
d_gene: -
abundance: once
j_gene: TRBJ2-5
CDR3nt: TGTGCCAGCAGTTCTGGCCGGGACGACTTAGAGACCCAGTACTTC
CDR3aa: CASSSGRDDLETQYF

len: 13
v_gene: TRBV6-5
d_gene: -
abundance: few
j_gene: TRBJ1-5
CDR3nt: TGTGCCAGCAGCAAACGGGGGAATCAGCCCCAGCATTTT
CDR3aa: CASSKRGNQPQHF

len: 14
v_gene: TRBV6-2/TRBV6-3
d_gene: TRBD1
abundance: -
j_gene: TRBJ2-4
CDR3nt: TGTGCCAGCAGTTACAGGGGGCCCCAAAACATTCAGTACTTC
CDR3aa: CASSYRGPQNIQYF

len: 13
v_gene: TRBV11-2
d_gene: -
abundance: many
j_gene: TRBJ1-2
CDR3nt: TGTGCCAGCAGCCCCGATTGGGCAGAGGGCTACACCTTC
CDR3aa: CASSPDWAEGYTF

len: 16
v_gene: TRBV5-1
d_gene: -
abundance: few
j_gene: TRBJ1-1
CDR3nt: TGCGCCAGCAGCTTGGCTGTAGGTCCGATGAACACTGAAGCTTTCTTT
CDR3aa: CASSLAVGPMNTEAFF

len: 15
v_gene: TRBV12-3/TRBV12-4
d_gene: -
abundance: many
j_gene: TRBJ2-7
CDR3nt: TGTGCCAGCGCCCCGGCTATGGCAGGGTCGAACGAGCAGTACTTC
CDR3aa: CASAPAMAGSNEQYF

len: 15
v_gene: TRBV27
d_gene: TRBD1
abundance: many
j_gene: TRBJ1-2
CDR3nt: TGTGCCAGCAGTCCCGGACAGGGGTGGGTTGATGGCTACACCTTC
CDR3aa: CASSPGQGWVDGYTF

len: 13
v_gene: TRBV24-1
d_gene: -
abundance: -
j_gene: TRBJ2-5
CDR3nt: TGTGCCACCAGTGAAGGTGGGGAAGAGACCCAGTACTTC
CDR3aa: CATSEGGEETQYF

len: 14
v_gene: TRBV11-2
d_gene: -
abundance: few
j_gene: TRBJ2-3
CDR3nt: TGTGCCAGCACCACGGGTAGTACCGCAGATACGCAGTATTTT
CDR3aa: CASTTGSTADTQYF

len: 11
v_gene: TRBV20-1
d_gene: -
abundance: -
j_gene: TRBJ2-3
CDR3nt: TGCAGTGCCGTACGAGGAGATACGCAGTATTTT
CDR3aa: CSAVRGDTQYF

len: 15
v_gene: TRBV11-2
d_gene: -
abundance: many
j_gene: TRBJ2-2
CDR3nt: TGTGCCAGCAGCTTATTAGCCAGGAACACCGGGGAGCTGTTTTTT
CDR3aa: CASSLLARNTGELFF

len: 14
v_gene: TRBV7-9
d_gene: -
abundance: many
j_gene: TRBJ2-7
CDR3nt: TGTGCCAGCAGCTTAGGAGGGCAAACCTACGAGCAGTACTTC
CDR3aa: CASSLGGQTYEQYF

len: 14
v_gene: TRBV27
d_gene: -
abundance: -
j_gene: TRBJ2-3
CDR3nt: TGTGCCAGCTCCATCCGGGATCACACAGATACGCAGTATTTT
CDR3aa: CASSIRDHTDTQYF

len: 14
v_gene: TRBV7-8
d_gene: -
abundance: many
j_gene: TRBJ1-2
CDR3nt: TGTGCCAGCAGCCGAAGTTTAGGAATGGATGGCTACACCTTC
CDR3aa: CASSRSLGMDGYTF

len: 13
v_gene: TRBV10-3
d_gene: -
abundance: many
j_gene: TRBJ2-7
CDR3nt: TGTGCCATCAGGGGGGCCAATGGGTACGAGCAGTACTTC
CDR3aa: CAIRGANGYEQYF

len: 16
v_gene: TRBV3-1
d_gene: TRBD2
abundance: many
j_gene: TRBJ2-1
CDR3nt: TGTGCCAGCAGCCCTTGGACTAGCGGGGTACCCAATGAGCAGTTCTTC
CDR3aa: CASSPWTSGVPNEQFF

len: 15
v_gene: TRBV6-2/TRBV6-3
d_gene: TRBD2
abundance: -
j_gene: TRBJ2-3
CDR3nt: TGTGCCAGCAGCGGACTAGCGGGAAGAGCAGATACGCAGTATTTT
CDR3aa: CASSGLAGRADTQYF

len: 14
v_gene: TRBV5-1
d_gene: -
abundance: many
j_gene: TRBJ1-1
CDR3nt: TGCGCCAGCAGACCCCCGGGGGTGGCCACTGAAGCTTTCTTT
CDR3aa: CASRPPGVATEAFF

len: 15
v_gene: TRBV12-3/TRBV12-4
d_gene: -
abundance: many
j_gene: TRBJ2-1
CDR3nt: TGTGCCAGCAGGCTGGAGGGGAATCCCTACAATGAGCAGTTCTTC
CDR3aa: CASRLEGNPYNEQFF

len: 15
v_gene: TRBV9
d_gene: -
abundance: few
j_gene: TRBJ1-3
CDR3nt: TGTGCCAGCAGCGTAGAAGGCAGCTCTGGAAACACCATATATTTT
CDR3aa: CASSVEGSSGNTIYF

len: 15
v_gene: TRBV24-1
d_gene: -
abundance: many
j_gene: TRBJ1-2
CDR3nt: TGTGCCACCTTCTACCGGGACCGTAAACCCTATGGCTACACCTTC
CDR3aa: CATFYRDRKPYGYTF

len: 14
v_gene: TRBV2
d_gene: -
abundance: many
j_gene: TRBJ1-1
CDR3nt: TGTGCCAGCAGTCCCGAAGGGGGGTACACTGAAGCTTTCTTT
CDR3aa: CASSPEGGYTEAFF

len: 13
v_gene: TRBV20-1
d_gene: TRBD2
abundance: few
j_gene: TRBJ2-5
CDR3nt: TGCAGTGCGATTACGGGAGGCCGGGAGACCCAGTACTTC
CDR3aa: CSAITGGRETQYF

len: 12
v_gene: TRBV2
d_gene: TRBD2
abundance: few
j_gene: TRBJ2-4
CDR3nt: TGTGCCAGCGGACGGGGGAGGGAGGGCAAGTACTTC
CDR3aa: CASGRGREGKYF

len: 15
v_gene: TRBV12-3/TRBV12-4
d_gene: TRBD2
abundance: -
j_gene: TRBJ2-7
CDR3nt: TGTGCCAGCAGTCCAGGACTAGTGCGTGGTTACGAGCAGTACTTC
CDR3aa: CASSPGLVRGYEQYF

len: 15
v_gene: TRBV7-8
d_gene: -
abundance: few
j_gene: TRBJ2-2
CDR3nt: TGTGCCAGCACCCCCATCGGGAGTTTGGGCGGGGAGCTGTTTTTT
CDR3aa: CASTPIGSLGGELFF